What follows is one T cell receptor (beta chain) and its context. Its antigen is still unknown. Other DNA sequences in this sample translate to the same CDR3. Trimming shortened V by 3 bases and J by 0 bases, and 6 bases separated the two germline ends. Germline CDR1 reads GTSNPN; CDR2 reads SVGIG (reference sequence). This CDR3 is 13 amino acids long. Assay execution proceeded at the deep level. Profiled with immunoSEQ multiplex PCR; TCRdb holds only in-frame clones, not every one. The sample consists of under 2.5 million clones, about 90% of them appearing once. The data derive from a study of shared clonotypes between healthy human individuals. Study as a whole: Plates per donor: three CD4 naive, three CD4 memory, two CD8 naive, one CD8 memory. Notes on the study in general: Rarefaction indicated that sorted-subset sequencing remained incomplete although depth was large. Depth of sequencing was expected to influence donor clonotype sharing.

Sequenced: naive CD4+ T cells from PBMCs. Subset denoted: CD45RA+ positively selected. The chain links TRBV30 to TRBJ1-5; no clear D gene. The clonotype comes from a man between 18 and 29 years old in good health. Some clones in this sample may be carry-over from other donors' samples. The CDR3 loop reads CAWSGDSNQPQHF. The CDR3 DNA sequence: TGTGCCTGGAGCGGGGATAGCAATCAGCCCCAGCATTTT.